This TCR beta chain was sequenced for a study of blood T cell repertoires in COVID-19. CDR3 size: 15 residues. Germline V gene data show CDR1 as LNHDA and CDR2 as SQIVND (reference sequence). V was trimmed by 7 bases and J by 0 bases, leaving 13 bases between them. Original methodology: Estimated nucleated cell counts came from reference gene primer amplification. Only in-frame clones appear in the TCRdb table, and some are missing; sequencing was by immunoSEQ multiplex PCR. V and J calls and clone size are given by that table; D and trimming were obtained from the DNA. The sample has 230,000 or so clones; 85% to 90% are singletons.

The sequence derives from a woman aged 60-75 years with COVID-19, enrolled during active disease. The chain uses TRBV19 and TRBJ2-1; D perhaps matches TRBD2 (5 bases). The sequencing input was peripheral blood. The CDR3 nucleotides read TGTGCCAGTATCCCTCGGGGTAGCTCCTACAATGAGCAGTTCTTC. Translation gives CASIPRGSSYNEQFF.